These 21 T cell receptor beta chains were sequenced from one sample in a study of low-dose radiotherapy and immunotherapy resistance in tumors. Time point meaning: before trial treatment. Alpha- and beta-chain coverage of first-strand cDNA came from TRAV- and TRBV-specific primers. TCR amplification used around 19 PCR cycles, a constant-region primer and a V-primer adapter. One entry per CDR3 protein, called by TCRdb with MiXCR from the reads. The top ten clones hold 0.8% to 1.3% of a sample with 75,000 to 95,000 distinct CDR3 sequences, under 9.5% of them seen once. Sequenced here: PBMCs, sampled before treatment. Receptors were obtained from a male donor with prostate cancer.

This clonotype was counted at least ten times. The gene calls are TRBV6-2 or TRBV6-3 and TRBJ1-5; D is unresolved. Germline CDR1 MNHEY, CDR2 SVGEGT. CDR3 length equals 14 residues. Trimming stripped 5 bases from V and 4 bases from J, with 12 bases between. DNA of the CDR3: TGTGCCAGCAGTCCTCACCGGGAGAATCAGCCCCAGCATTTT. Its translation: CASSPHRENQPQHF.

This clonotype was seen many times. This CDR3 reads CASSRGQKETQYF. The CDR3 region has the DNA TGTGCCAGTAGCCGCGGACAGAAGGAGACCCAGTACTTC. The chain is built from TRBV19 and TRBJ2-5; TRBD1 might be the D (6 bases). The CDR3 is 13 residues long. Germline V gives CDR1 LNHDA, CDR2 SQIVND (reference sequence). Trimming took 6 bases from V and 5 from J, leaving 13 bases between them.

This clonotype was counted between two and nine times. The V call is TRBV27, the J call TRBJ2-1; unclear D gene. The CDR3 length is 15 residues. Trimming cost V 3 bases and J 0 bases, with 9 bases left between them. Germline V gene sequence: CDR1 MNHEY, CDR2 SMNVEV (reference sequence). In nucleotides, the CDR3 is TGTGCCAGCAGTTTCCACGTCAGCTCCTACAATGAGCAGTTCTTC. It yields the protein CASSFHVSSYNEQFF.

This clonotype showed up many times. This rearrangement joins TRBV3-1 to TRBJ2-7; 9 nucleotides agree with TRBD2. There are 15 residues in the CDR3. Germline V lookup: CDR1 LGHDT, CDR2 YNNKEL (reference sequence). Germline trimming cut 0 bases from V and 7 bases from J; bases unmatched to any gene: 7. DNA of the CDR3: TGTGCCAGCAGCCAAGAGACTAGCGGTCGAGGGGAGCAGTACTTC. Protein product: CASSQETSGRGEQYF.

This chain uses TRBV12-3 or TRBV12-4 with TRBJ2-1; D possibly corresponds to TRBD2 (7 bases). V dropped 3 bases and J dropped 9 bases, with 15 bases sitting between them. This CDR3 comprises 14 residues. The CDR3 sequence is CASSFASGQFEQFF. The CDR3 coding sequence is TGTGCCAGCAGTTTCGCTAGCGGACAGTTTGAGCAGTTCTTC.

Comment on this clonotype: This may stem from a read error, because a much larger clone lies one nucleotide away. This chain uses TRBV7-6 with TRBJ2-5; 13 nucleotides agree with TRBD2. The CDR3 totals 16 residues. V lost 6 bases to trimming and J lost 4 bases; unmatched junction nucleotides: 8. Per germline, CDR1 SGHVS and CDR2 FNYEAQ. The CDR3 protein is CASSSLAGGPTETQYF. Here the CDR3 DNA reads TGTGCCAGCAGTTCACTAGCGGGAGGGCCGACAGAGACCCAGTACTTC.

The table lists this clonotype with many counts. The genes are TRBV14 and TRBJ1-2, with a tentative D call TRBD1 (5 bases). CDR3 length: 13 residues. Germline V lookup: CDR1 SGHDN, CDR2 FVKESK. V was pared by 5 bases and J by 4 bases, with 11 bases between. This chain's CDR3 is CASSLPGVYGYTF. DNA of the CDR3: TGTGCCAGCAGCTTGCCGGGGGTCTATGGCTACACCTTC.

This clonotype showed up just once. A single base is all that separates this from a far larger clone, so a read error is likely. The chain uses TRBV5-3 and TRBJ2-5; D might be TRBD1 (6 bases). TRBV5-3 is filed as an ORF, its function uncertain. This CDR3 contains 13 residues. The V end was cut by 8 bases, the J end by 7 bases, with 18 bases between. CDR3 in amino acids: CASSNQGRGTQYF. The CDR3 bases are TGTGCCAGCAGCAACCAGGGGAGAGGGACCCAGTACTTC.

This clonotype has at least ten counts. The V and J genes are TRBV6-5 and TRBJ2-3; maybe TRBD2 (5 bases). V was clipped by 5 bases and J by 4 bases, with 13 bases between them. CDR3 length equals 14 residues. CDR1 is MNHEY and CDR2 is SVGAGI in the germline V gene. The CDR3, as DNA: TGTGCCAGCAGTACCCGGACGCGGGCAGATACGCAGTATTTT. Amino acid sequence: CASSTRTRADTQYF.

This clonotype appeared many times. The chain couples TRBV30 to TRBJ2-5, with D perhaps TRBD2 (5 bases). The germline V gene has CDR1 GTSNPN and CDR2 SVGIG (reference sequence). V lost 0 bases and J 5 bases, leaving 10 bases between the germline ends. The CDR3 consists of 13 residues. The CDR3 nucleotides read TGTGCCTGGAGTGTATACGGGATCGAGACCCAGTACTTC. Amino acid sequence: CAWSVYGIETQYF.

The rearrangement uses TRBV6-1 and TRBJ1-2, with 8 bases matching TRBD1. J gave up 3 bases and V 6 bases, and 6 bases lay outside the gene matches. This CDR3 has 14 amino acids. Looked up from germline, CDR1 is MNHNS and CDR2 is SASEGT. CDR3 amino acids: CASRTGGRDYGYTF. CDR3 coding DNA: TGTGCCAGCAGAACAGGGGGACGGGACTATGGCTACACCTTC.

This clonotype was found many times. The genes are TRBV7-8 and TRBJ2-3; D is possibly TRBD1 or TRBD2 (5 bases each). Trimming removed 6 bases at V and 1 base at J, with 11 bases between. The CDR3 has 14 amino acids. The germline V gene encodes CDR1 SGHVS and CDR2 FQNEAQ. The CDR3 loop reads CASSSGAGTDTQYF. The CDR3 nucleotides are TGTGCCAGCAGTTCCGGGGCCGGCACAGATACGCAGTATTTT.

Ten or more counts support this clonotype. The chain combines TRBV4-3 with TRBJ2-1, with TRBD2 as a possible D gene (5 bases). Germline V CDR1 and CDR2: LGHNA, YSLEER. V lost 1 base, J lost 7 bases, and 8 bases lay in between. The CDR3 contains 13 residues. This chain's CDR3 is CASSQGRGNEQFF. The CDR3 nucleotides read TGCGCCAGCAGCCAAGGAAGAGGGAATGAGCAGTTCTTC.

Regarding this clonotype: No DNA is shown, since the ends of the CDR3 on it are uncertain; the CDR3 is the one TCRdb lists. CDR3 in amino acids: CASSLSGHGELFFFF. The chain combines TRBV28 with TRBJ2-2; TRBD2, the D gene given by the table, was not confirmed from the DNA. 15 amino acids form the CDR3, both terminal residues included. Per the germline V gene, CDR1 is MDHEN and CDR2 is SYDVKM.

There are many counts of this clonotype. V gene TRBV20-1 combines with J gene TRBJ2-5; the match to TRBD2 covers 10 bases. V lost 5 bases, J lost 2 bases, and 2 bases stayed unmatched. Per the germline V gene, CDR1 is DFQATT and CDR2 is SNEGSKA (reference sequence). CDR3 length: 13 residues. The CDR3, as DNA: TGCAGTGCTCTACTAGCGGGGCAAGAGACCCAGTACTTC. Its translation: CSALLAGQETQYF.

This clonotype was found many times. The chain couples TRBV7-9 to TRBJ2-3, with D perhaps TRBD2 (6 bases). Trimming shortened V by 3 bases and J by 5 bases, and 9 bases separated the two germline ends. This CDR3 has 13 residues. Per germline, CDR1 SEHNR and CDR2 FQNEAQ (reference sequence). DNA of the CDR3: TGTGCCAGCAGCTTTAGGGGAGGAGATACGCAGTATTTT. Its protein is CASSFRGGDTQYF.

This clonotype has ten or more counts. The chain carries TRBV4-3 and TRBJ2-5; D is possibly TRBD1 (5 bases). The CDR3 is 14 residues long. The V and J ends lost 1 base and 3 bases respectively, with 9 bases between them. CDR1 and CDR2 (germline): LGHNA, YSLEER. CDR3 coding DNA: TGCGCCAGCAGCCAAGTTCCAGGGAAAGAGACCCAGTACTTC. It codes for CASSQVPGKETQYF.

This clonotype was picked up a small number of times. A single base is all that separates this from a far larger clone, so a read error is likely. The chain is built from TRBV5-4 and TRBJ2-7, with a possible D match to TRBD2 (5 bases). The germline V gene has CDR1 SGHNT and CDR2 YYREEE (reference sequence). V was pared by 4 bases and J by 7 bases, with 21 bases between. The CDR3 loop spans 15 amino acids. In DNA, the CDR3 is TGTGCCAGCAGCCGTGAGGGAAGCTCCTACAATGAGCAGTACTTC. It codes for CASSREGSSYNEQYF.

This clonotype was recorded many times. J is TRBJ1-2 and V is TRBV29-1, with D hard to call. The CDR3 runs 12 residues. V was clipped by 5 bases and J by 8 bases, with 15 bases between them. Germline V lookup: CDR1 SQVTM, CDR2 ANQGSEA. CDR3 DNA: TGCAGCGTTCCACGAAGGAACGCCGGCTACACCTTC. Encoded protein: CSVPRRNAGYTF.

This clonotype occurred many times. The chain recombines TRBV29-1 with TRBJ2-1; unclear D gene. The CDR3 length is 13 residues. Trimming took 1 base from V and 3 from J, leaving 7 bases between them. Looked up from germline, CDR1 is SQVTM and CDR2 is ANQGSEA. The CDR3 reads CSVEGASYNEQFF. In nucleotides, the CDR3 is TGCAGCGTTGAAGGGGCCAGCTACAATGAGCAGTTCTTC.

This clonotype was counted many times. The rearrangement links TRBV4-1 to TRBJ2-1; 10 bases fit TRBD1. CDR3 length: 16 amino acids. The V segment lost 6 bases and the J segment 1 base; nucleotides outside the gene matches: 6. Looked up from germline, CDR1 is MGHRA and CDR2 is YSYEKL. The CDR3 here is CASRGRTGGSYNEQFF. CDR3 coding DNA: TGCGCCAGCAGGGGCCGGACAGGGGGGTCCTACAATGAGCAGTTCTTC.